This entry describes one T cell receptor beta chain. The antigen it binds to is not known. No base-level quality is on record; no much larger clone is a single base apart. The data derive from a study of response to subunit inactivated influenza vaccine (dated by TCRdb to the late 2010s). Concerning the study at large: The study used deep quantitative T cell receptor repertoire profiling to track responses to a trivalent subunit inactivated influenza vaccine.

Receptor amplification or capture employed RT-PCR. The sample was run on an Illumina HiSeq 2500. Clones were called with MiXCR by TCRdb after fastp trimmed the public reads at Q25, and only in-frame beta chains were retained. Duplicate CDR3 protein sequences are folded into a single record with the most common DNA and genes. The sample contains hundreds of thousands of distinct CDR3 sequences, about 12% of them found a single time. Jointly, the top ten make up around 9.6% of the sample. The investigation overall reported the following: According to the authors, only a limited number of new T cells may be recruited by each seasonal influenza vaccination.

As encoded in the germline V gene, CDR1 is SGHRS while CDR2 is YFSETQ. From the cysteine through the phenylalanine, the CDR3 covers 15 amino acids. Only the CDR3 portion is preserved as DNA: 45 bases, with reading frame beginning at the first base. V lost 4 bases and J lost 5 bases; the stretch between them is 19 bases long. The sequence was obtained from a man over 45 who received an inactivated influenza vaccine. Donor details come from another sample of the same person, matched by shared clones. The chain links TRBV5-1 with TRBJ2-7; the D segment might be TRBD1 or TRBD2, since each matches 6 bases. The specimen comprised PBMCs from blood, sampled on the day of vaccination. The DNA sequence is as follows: TGCGCCAGCAGCCCCTACCGGGGGCAGATTGACGAGCAGTACTTC. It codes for CASSPYRGQIDEQYF.